The clone carrying this TCR beta chain was detected a few times. The target antigen is unknown. This CDR3 contains 12 residues. Germline V lookup: CDR1 LNHDA, CDR2 SQIVND (reference sequence). With 4 bases removed from V and 4 bases from J, the gap between germline ends came to 8 bases. Researchers took RNA transcripts and amplified the TCR beta CDR3 regions from them. With the HTBI primer set, the TCR CDR3 went through a first round of RT-PCR. TCRdb re-called the multiplex PCR reads through MiXCR, storing one row per CDR3 protein. The sample has 600,000 or so distinct CDR3 sequences, more than 12% seen once. This sample was taken from a study of T cells in Graves' hyperthyroidism and ophthalmopathy. Study conclusions and caveats: Blood shared most expanded thyroid clonotypes above 0.001.

The receptor was isolated from a woman aged 45 to 65 with Graves' ophthalmopathy. This chain connects TRBV19 to TRBJ2-7; D is perhaps TRBD2 (5 bases). Sequenced material: blood. Here the CDR3 DNA reads TGTGCCAGTAGTACGGGAATTTACGAGCAGTACTTC. Its protein product is CASSTGIYEQYF. Complete variable domain (other parts from reference TRBV19 and TRBJ2-7): DGGITQSPKYLFRKEGQNVTLSCEQNLNHDAMYWYRQDPGQGLRLIYYSQIVNDFQKGDIAEGYSVSREKKESFPLTVTSAQKNPTAFYLCASSTGIYEQYFGPGTRLTVT.